This is a list of T cell receptor beta chains from one sample in a study of vaccination and CD4 T cells after COVID-19. What these receptors recognize is not known. In TCRdb, the PCR reads were re-called with MiXCR into one record per CDR3 protein. The profile shows 10,000 to 15,000 distinct CDR3 sequences, around 42% of them singletons. The sample in question was CD4+ T cells from blood, cultured in vitro, obtained before SARS-CoV-2 vaccination. These receptors originate from a human donor who had recovered from COVID-19. Each CDR3 is given with its conserved first and last residue. D genes are given only for firm matches. Size values are once, few and many counts, or a class for expanded clones, and some rows have none.

D: -
V: TRBV6-1
J: TRBJ1-6
size: -
DNA: TGTGCCAGCAGTGAACGGAATTCACCCCTCCACTTT
CDR3: CASSERNSPLHF

D: -
V: TRBV12-3/TRBV12-4
J: TRBJ2-7
size: -
DNA: TGTGCCAGCAGTCAATCGGGGGGCACGCCCTACGAGCAGTACTTC
CDR3: CASSQSGGTPYEQYF

D: -
V: TRBV19
J: TRBJ1-2
size: -
DNA: TGTGCCAGTAGCCACAGGGTTACTAACTATGGCTACACCTTC
CDR3: CASSHRVTNYGYTF

D: -
V: TRBV7-2
J: TRBJ2-2
size: -
DNA: TGTGCCAGCAGCTACTACACCGGGGAGCTGTTTTTT
CDR3: CASSYYTGELFF

D: TRBD1
V: TRBV6-1
J: TRBJ1-2
size: few
DNA: TGTGCCAGCACCCGACAGGGTGAAGGCTACACCTTC
CDR3: CASTRQGEGYTF

D: -
V: TRBV6-2/TRBV6-3
J: TRBJ1-1
size: -
DNA: TGTGCCAGCATTAGAGCGGCTGAAGCTTTCTTT
CDR3: CASIRAAEAFF

D: -
V: TRBV20-1
J: TRBJ2-1
size: -
DNA: TGCAGTGCTCGGACTCTAGCAGAACTATACAATGAGCAGTTCTTC
CDR3: CSARTLAELYNEQFF

D: TRBD1
V: TRBV28
J: TRBJ1-1
size: once
DNA: TGTGCCAGTCGGAGGGGGCAGGCGAACACTGAAGCTTTCTTT
CDR3: CASRRGQANTEAFF

D: -
V: TRBV19
J: TRBJ2-5
size: few
DNA: TGTGCCAGTAGTATTCCGGGCAGGGGTGGATTAGAGACCCAGTACTTC
CDR3: CASSIPGRGGLETQYF

D: -
V: TRBV10-2
J: TRBJ2-7
size: -
DNA: TGCGCCAGCACCCCCGGGACCTTAACTACCTACGAGCAGTACTTC
CDR3: CASTPGTLTTYEQYF

D: TRBD1
V: TRBV6-1
J: TRBJ1-2
size: few
DNA: TGTGCCAGCAGTGAAGGATCGGGACAGGGAATATATGGCTACACCTTC
CDR3: CASSEGSGQGIYGYTF

D: -
V: TRBV7-6
J: TRBJ1-3
size: -
DNA: TGTGCCAGCAGCTTACAGGGTTCCGGAAACACCATATATTTT
CDR3: CASSLQGSGNTIYF

D: TRBD2
V: TRBV19
J: TRBJ2-1
size: -
DNA: TGTGCCAGTAGTCCATCACCTCTAGCGGGACTAAACAATGAGCAGTTCTTC
CDR3: CASSPSPLAGLNNEQFF

D: TRBD1
V: TRBV20-1
J: TRBJ1-5
size: -
DNA: TGCAGTGTCCAGGGGGTTGACAATCGGCCCCAGCATTTT
CDR3: CSVQGVDNRPQHF

D: -
V: TRBV19
J: TRBJ2-3
size: -
DNA: TGTGCCAGTAGTATAGGAGTCACAGATACGCAGTATTTT
CDR3: CASSIGVTDTQYF

D: TRBD1
V: TRBV7-9
J: TRBJ1-5
size: -
DNA: TGTGCCAGCGGCTTAGGACCGGGACAGGGGAGCAATCAGCCCCAGCATTTT
CDR3: CASGLGPGQGSNQPQHF

D: -
V: TRBV20-1
J: TRBJ2-7
size: -
DNA: TGCAGTGCCGATCTTGCGGGGGCTGACGGCGAGCAGTACTTC
CDR3: CSADLAGADGEQYF

D: TRBD1
V: TRBV5-1
J: TRBJ1-6
size: once
DNA: TGCGCCAGCAGCTTGGAGGGCAGGGGGCAATCACCCCTCCACTTT
CDR3: CASSLEGRGQSPLHF

D: -
V: TRBV18
J: TRBJ2-5
size: -
DNA: TGTGCCAGCTCACCAACGGGAGTTAGGGAGACCCAGTACTTC
CDR3: CASSPTGVRETQYF

D: TRBD1
V: TRBV4-1
J: TRBJ2-7
size: -
DNA: TGCGCCAGCAGCCAAGTTGGTGGACAGGGAGGCGAGCAGTACTTC
CDR3: CASSQVGGQGGEQYF

D: -
V: TRBV6-1
J: TRBJ2-7
size: few
DNA: TGTGCCAGCGAGAAACGGCTCGGGTACGAGCAGTACTTC
CDR3: CASEKRLGYEQYF

D: -
V: TRBV7-2
J: TRBJ2-5
size: once
DNA: TGTGCCAGCAGCTTTCAACGGGGCGGAGAGACCCAGTACTTC
CDR3: CASSFQRGGETQYF

D: TRBD2
V: TRBV6-2/TRBV6-3
J: TRBJ2-5
size: -
DNA: TGTGCCAGCAGTTACCGTGCGGGAGGAACACAAGAGACCCAGTACTTC
CDR3: CASSYRAGGTQETQYF

D: TRBD1
V: TRBV28
J: TRBJ1-6
size: -
DNA: TGTGCCAGCAGTCGGGACAGAAGAAATTCACCCCTCCACTTT
CDR3: CASSRDRRNSPLHF

D: TRBD1
V: TRBV10-3
J: TRBJ2-7
size: few
DNA: TGTGCCATCAGTGAGAGACAGGGTGGAAGCTACGAGCAGTACTTC
CDR3: CAISERQGGSYEQYF

D: -
V: TRBV20-1
J: TRBJ1-1
size: few
DNA: TGCAGTGCTAGAGATGCCAGGGTCGGGACTGAAGCTTTCTTT
CDR3: CSARDARVGTEAFF

D: -
V: TRBV4-3
J: TRBJ1-1
size: -
DNA: TGCGCCAGCAGCCAAGATGTAATCCCTTGGGCTGAAGCTTTCTTT
CDR3: CASSQDVIPWAEAFF

D: TRBD1
V: TRBV5-1
J: TRBJ1-2
size: few
DNA: TGCGCCAGCGGGACAGGGAGGTATGGCTACACCTTC
CDR3: CASGTGRYGYTF

D: -
V: TRBV27
J: TRBJ2-7
size: -
DNA: TGTGCCAGCAGTTTATTGGGGGCTCGCGACGAGCAGTACTTC
CDR3: CASSLLGARDEQYF

D: TRBD1
V: TRBV20-1
J: TRBJ2-1
size: -
DNA: TGCAGTGCTAGTTACCGGACAGGGGGCCCGGATGAGCAGTTCTTC
CDR3: CSASYRTGGPDEQFF

D: -
V: TRBV4-3
J: TRBJ1-6
size: -
DNA: TGCGCCAGCAGCCAAGAGTCTTTTTCACCCCTCCACTTT
CDR3: CASSQESFSPLHF

D: -
V: TRBV20-1
J: TRBJ2-3
size: few
DNA: TGCAGTGCTGGACGAGACGCGGGTCAGTTAGCTACGCAGTATTTT
CDR3: CSAGRDAGQLATQYF

D: TRBD2
V: TRBV20-1
J: TRBJ2-3
size: -
DNA: TGCAGTAGAGCGGGAACGCAGGCAGATACGCAGTATTTT
CDR3: CSRAGTQADTQYF

D: TRBD2
V: TRBV6-2/TRBV6-3
J: TRBJ2-1
size: -
DNA: TGTGCCAGCAGTTACTCGATCCGGGAGGGCCGTGCGAGGTCCAATGAGCAGTTCTTC
CDR3: CASSYSIREGRARSNEQFF

D: -
V: TRBV24-1
J: TRBJ2-1
size: -
DNA: TGTGCCACTAGCGGACGAAAGTATGACAATGAGCAGTTCTTC
CDR3: CATSGRKYDNEQFF

D: -
V: TRBV6-1
J: TRBJ1-2
size: few
DNA: TGTGCCAGCAGTGTTGATTGGGCGGGTTACTATGGCTACACCTTC
CDR3: CASSVDWAGYYGYTF

D: -
V: TRBV7-2
J: TRBJ2-7
size: -
DNA: TGTGCCAGCAGCTTACCACCACCGGGAGCCTACGAGCAGTACTTC
CDR3: CASSLPPPGAYEQYF

D: -
V: TRBV24-1
J: TRBJ2-3
size: -
DNA: TGTGCCACCAGTGGAACGAAGAGCACAGATACGCAGTATTTT
CDR3: CATSGTKSTDTQYF

D: -
V: TRBV20-1
J: TRBJ1-6
size: few
DNA: TGCAGTGCTTATCAGCGAACAAGCTCCTATAATTCACCCCTCCACTTT
CDR3: CSAYQRTSSYNSPLHF

D: -
V: TRBV20-1
J: TRBJ2-1
size: -
DNA: TGCAGTGCTAAGGGGGTGAGCTCCTACAATGAGCAGTTCTTC
CDR3: CSAKGVSSYNEQFF

D: TRBD2
V: TRBV20-1
J: TRBJ2-5
size: few
DNA: TGCAGTGCTGGCGGGAGGAGGGCTGGGGGGACCCAGTACTTC
CDR3: CSAGGRRAGGTQYF

D: -
V: TRBV19
J: TRBJ1-1
size: once
DNA: TGTGCCAGTAGTATCGGGGTGGGCATGCCGGGCACTGAAGCTTTCTTT
CDR3: CASSIGVGMPGTEAFF

D: TRBD1
V: TRBV7-9
J: TRBJ1-5
size: -
DNA: TGTGCCAGCAGCATGACAGGGTCGAATCAGCCCCAGCATTTT
CDR3: CASSMTGSNQPQHF

D: -
V: TRBV10-2
J: TRBJ2-7
size: -
DNA: TGCGCCAGCAGTGAGTTTTGGACAGACCCACTGCACTTC
CDR3: CASSEFWTDPLHF

D: TRBD1
V: TRBV19
J: TRBJ1-2
size: few
DNA: TGTGCCAGTAGTATGACTGGACAGGGGGTATGGTATGGCTACACCTTC
CDR3: CASSMTGQGVWYGYTF

D: -
V: TRBV20-1
J: TRBJ1-2
size: few
DNA: TGCAGTGCTCTTCAGGGGCTCTATGGCTACACCTTC
CDR3: CSALQGLYGYTF

D: TRBD2
V: TRBV7-3
J: TRBJ2-5
size: -
DNA: TGTGCCAGCAGCCCTAGCGGGAAAGAGACCCAGTACTTC
CDR3: CASSPSGKETQYF

D: -
V: TRBV20-1
J: TRBJ2-5
size: few
DNA: TGCAGTGCTAGACCAGGACTGGGCCAAGAGACCCAGTACTTC
CDR3: CSARPGLGQETQYF

D: TRBD1
V: TRBV6-1
J: TRBJ1-2
size: few
DNA: TGTGCCAGCTCACCGAGGGGGCGCATCTATGGCTACACCTTC
CDR3: CASSPRGRIYGYTF

D: -
V: TRBV12-3/TRBV12-4
J: TRBJ2-5
size: once
DNA: TGTGCCAGCAGTTTAATCCGCAGGCAAGAGACCCAGTACTTC
CDR3: CASSLIRRQETQYF

D: -
V: TRBV7-9
J: TRBJ1-3
size: -
DNA: TGTGCCAGCAGCCCTCGCCAGCCGTCACTCTCTGGAAACACCATATATTTT
CDR3: CASSPRQPSLSGNTIYF

D: TRBD1
V: TRBV7-9
J: TRBJ1-6
size: -
DNA: TGTGCCAGCAGCTTAGGAGACAGGGGAGGCAATTCACCCCTCCACTTT
CDR3: CASSLGDRGGNSPLHF

D: TRBD2
V: TRBV7-6
J: TRBJ2-1
size: -
DNA: TGTGCCAGCAGTGCTTTCGGGGGGTCCTACAATGAGCAGTTCTTC
CDR3: CASSAFGGSYNEQFF

D: TRBD2
V: TRBV28
J: TRBJ2-2
size: -
DNA: TGTGCCAGCAGACTTAGCGGGCCGAACACCGGGGAGCTGTTTTTT
CDR3: CASRLSGPNTGELFF

D: -
V: TRBV2
J: TRBJ1-1
size: -
DNA: TGTGCCAGCAGTGAAGTTCGACGGACAGAAGCTTTCTTT
CDR3: CASSEVRRTEAFF

D: -
V: TRBV11-2
J: TRBJ1-2
size: -
DNA: TGTGCCAGCAGCTTAGAAGGCCGCGGGGGCTACACCTTC
CDR3: CASSLEGRGGYTF

D: TRBD2
V: TRBV19
J: TRBJ2-3
size: few
DNA: TGTGCCAGTAGTCTCAGTGGACTAGGTACAGATACGCAGTATTTT
CDR3: CASSLSGLGTDTQYF

D: -
V: TRBV20-1
J: TRBJ2-3
size: -
DNA: TGCAGCGCCCCTCGACAGGCGAGCACAGATGCGCAGTATTTT
CDR3: CSAPRQASTDAQYF

D: -
V: TRBV29-1
J: TRBJ1-5
size: few
DNA: TGCAGCGTTGATGGGGGTCGCAATCAGCCCCAGCATTTT
CDR3: CSVDGGRNQPQHF